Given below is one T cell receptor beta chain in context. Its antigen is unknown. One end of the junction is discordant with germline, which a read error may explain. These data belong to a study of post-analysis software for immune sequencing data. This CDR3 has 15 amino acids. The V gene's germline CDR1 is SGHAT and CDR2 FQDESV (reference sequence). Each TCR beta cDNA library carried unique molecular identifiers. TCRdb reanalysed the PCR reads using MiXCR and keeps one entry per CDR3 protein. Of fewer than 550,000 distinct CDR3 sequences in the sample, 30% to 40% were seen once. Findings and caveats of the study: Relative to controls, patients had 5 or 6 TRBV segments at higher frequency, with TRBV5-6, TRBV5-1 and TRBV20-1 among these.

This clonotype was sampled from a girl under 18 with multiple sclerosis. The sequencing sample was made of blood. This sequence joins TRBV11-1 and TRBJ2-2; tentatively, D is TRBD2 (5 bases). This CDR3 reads CAGSLWETNTGELFF. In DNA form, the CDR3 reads TGTGCCGGCAGCTTATGGGAGACGAACACCGGGGAGCTGTTTTTT.